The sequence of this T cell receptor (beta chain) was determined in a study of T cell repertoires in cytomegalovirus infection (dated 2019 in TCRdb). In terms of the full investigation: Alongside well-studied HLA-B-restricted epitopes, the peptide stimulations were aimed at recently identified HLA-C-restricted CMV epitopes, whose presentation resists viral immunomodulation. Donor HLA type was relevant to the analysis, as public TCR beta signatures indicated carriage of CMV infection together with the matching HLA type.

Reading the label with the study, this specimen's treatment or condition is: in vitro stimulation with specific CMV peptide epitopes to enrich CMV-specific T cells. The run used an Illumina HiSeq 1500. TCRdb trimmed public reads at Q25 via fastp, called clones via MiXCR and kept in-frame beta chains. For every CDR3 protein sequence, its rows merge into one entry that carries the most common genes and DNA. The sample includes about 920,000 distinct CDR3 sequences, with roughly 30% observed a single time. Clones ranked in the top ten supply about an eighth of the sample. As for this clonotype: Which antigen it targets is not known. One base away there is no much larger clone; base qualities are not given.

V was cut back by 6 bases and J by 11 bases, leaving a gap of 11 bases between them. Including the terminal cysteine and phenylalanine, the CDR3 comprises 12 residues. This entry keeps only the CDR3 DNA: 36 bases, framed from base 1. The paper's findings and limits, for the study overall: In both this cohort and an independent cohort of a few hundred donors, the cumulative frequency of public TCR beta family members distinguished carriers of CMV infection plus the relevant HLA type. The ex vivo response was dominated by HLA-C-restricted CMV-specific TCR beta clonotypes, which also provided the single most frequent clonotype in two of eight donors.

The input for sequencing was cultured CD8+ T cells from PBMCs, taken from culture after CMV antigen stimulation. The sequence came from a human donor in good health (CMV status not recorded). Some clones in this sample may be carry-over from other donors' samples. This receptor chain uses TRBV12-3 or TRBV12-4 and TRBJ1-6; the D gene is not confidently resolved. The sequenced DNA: TGTGCCAGCAGCACCGGGGAGACACCCCTCCACTTT. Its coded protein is CASSTGETPLHF.